The rows below give T cell receptor beta chains drawn from one sample of a study of beta chain features in type 1 diabetes. TCRdb's table, derived via immunoSEQ multiplex PCR, lists solely in-frame clones and lacks some. The table includes approximately 250,000 clones, 20% to 25% detected once. Material: naive CD4+ T cells from blood. The receptors come from a woman aged 25 to 45 with type 1 diabetes. The conserved cysteine and the conserved F or W are not part of the CDR3 here.

J	V	CDR3
TRBJ2-5	TRBV6-1	ASSEVFDRETQY
TRBJ2-1	TRBV6-4	ASSKAGVRHEQF
TRBJ2-4	TRBV30	AWSRQGKNIQY
TRBJ1-1	TRBV20-1	IGRLNTEAF
TRBJ2-7	TRBV4-2	ASSRDSGRIVDEQY
TRBJ2-3	TRBV23-1	ASSQEGQPHCGTDTQY
.	TRBV29-1	SGIQGVGYEQY
TRBJ2-4	TRBV2	ASSDRTGENIQY
TRBJ2-7	TRBV11-3	ASSLPANFLPYEQY
TRBJ2-6	TRBV10-3	AINAGLGSGANVLT
TRBJ2-2	TRBV29-1	SVEYPPGTGELF
TRBJ2-7	TRBV18	ASSPLTSAAYEQY
TRBJ1-2	TRBV29-1	SVERGLNGYT
TRBJ2-5	TRBV7-2	ASSNRETQY
TRBJ2-7	TRBV5-1	ASSSTPPNEQY
TRBJ2-2	TRBV7-3	ASSSLSAGTGELF
TRBJ2-6	TRBV28	ASSLLTGANVLT
TRBJ2-1	TRBV7-9	ASSPGSYNEQF
TRBJ2-7	TRBV4-2	ASSRDSEAALTYEQY
TRBJ2-7	TRBV5-4	ASSRPGQASYEQY
TRBJ2-1	TRBV5-6	ASSRYNEQF
TRBJ1-4	TRBV5-4	ASSRTGSNEKLF
TRBJ2-5	TRBV5-6	ASSSLQSGYQETQY
TRBJ1-2	TRBV14	ASSQGAAGGGYT